Listed here is a single T cell receptor (beta chain). Which antigen it targets is not known. No base quality values were provided; no much bigger clone lies one nucleotide off. The entry originates in a study of blood T cell repertoires in COVID-19 (dated by TCRdb to between 2020 and 2021). Background for the entire study: The collaborator samples originated in the United States, Italy and Spain and spanned the acute and convalescent phases of COVID-19. The material from the prospective study consisted of cDNA or gDNA derived from T cells, B-cell-depleted T cells, or PBMCs. The dataset comprised deeply sampled blood TCRbeta repertoires from subjects exposed to, actively infected with, or recovered from COVID-19. The repertoires were made available in a free public database intended to serve as a resource for research on the immune response to SARS-CoV-2. The samples were drawn from the first 160 participants of the ongoing ImmuneRACE study and from 950 to 1,500 subjects provided by 6 global collaborators. Sample metadata almost always included a de-identified subject ID, COVID-19 status, age in years and sex. HLA class I and class II types, where available, came from metadata supplied by the sample provider rather than from assay-based typing.

Relative to germline, V is 5 bases shorter and J is 1 base shorter, with 23 bases between their ends. Via the germline V gene (reference sequence), CDR1 is MNHEY and CDR2 SMNVEV. Reading from cysteine to phenylalanine, the CDR3 counts 18 amino acids. The CDR3 DNA has 54 bases and is translated from base 1. The paper's findings and limits, for the study overall: How much clinical and demographic metadata was included differed by source and by participant, and the metadata was provided uncurated.

Each collaborating institution followed its own protocols to collect whole blood in K2EDTA tubes. For TCRbeta analysis, collaborator samples were shipped as frozen whole blood, as isolated PBMCs, or as DNA extracted from either sample type. TCRbeta CDR3 regions were amplified from genomic DNA by means of the immunoSEQ Assay, a bias-controlled multiplex PCR. On the study's bioinformatics: The number of nucleated cells in each sample was estimated from the amplification of reference gene primers within the assay. To quantify the absolute abundance of each unique TCRbeta CDR3 rearrangement, sequence reads were collapsed and filtered. For each sample, productive Simpson clonality was calculated by taking the square root of Simpson's diversity index across productive rearrangements. Entries here come from immuneACCESS through TCRdb and include only in-frame sequences with V and J called. Some clones fail to appear in such tables; in the studies checked, an unresolved V gene covers under half of the shortfall, and the cause of the remainder is unknown. Clone size and V and J calls were adopted from that table, with D and trimming inferred from the DNA. This sample holds approximately 90,000 clones; approximately 85% were observed only once. The biggest ten clones account for 9.5% to 15% of the sample.

The sequencing sample was made of peripheral blood. The chain uses TRBV27 and TRBJ1-1; the D gene lacks a confident call. The TCR comes from a human donor in a cohort sampled during active COVID-19. The DNA sequence reads TGTGCCAGCAGTCCTTCTTACCGTATCATCCGACAGAACACTGAAGCTTTCTTT. It translates as CASSPSYRIIRQNTEAFF.